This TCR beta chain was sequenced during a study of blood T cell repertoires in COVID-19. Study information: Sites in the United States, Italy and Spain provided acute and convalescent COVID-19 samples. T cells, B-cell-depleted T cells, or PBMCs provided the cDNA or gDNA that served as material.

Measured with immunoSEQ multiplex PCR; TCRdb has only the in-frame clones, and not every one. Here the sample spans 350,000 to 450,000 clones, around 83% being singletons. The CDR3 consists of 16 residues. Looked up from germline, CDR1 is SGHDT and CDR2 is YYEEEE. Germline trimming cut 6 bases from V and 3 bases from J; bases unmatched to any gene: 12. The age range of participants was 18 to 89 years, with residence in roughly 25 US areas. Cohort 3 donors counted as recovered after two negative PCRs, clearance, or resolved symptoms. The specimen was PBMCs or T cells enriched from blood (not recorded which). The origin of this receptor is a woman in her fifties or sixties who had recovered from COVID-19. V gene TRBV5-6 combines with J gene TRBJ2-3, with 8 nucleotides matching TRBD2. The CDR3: CASTGLGGLVTDTQYF. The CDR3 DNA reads TGTGCCAGCACGGGTCTCGGGGGACTAGTAACAGATACGCAGTATTTT.